This is a list of T cell receptor beta chains from one sample in a study of response to subunit inactivated influenza vaccine. TCRdb passed the RT-PCR reads through MiXCR, listing each CDR3 protein once. The sample shows a few hundred thousand distinct CDR3 sequences, approximately 15% of them seen only once. The sequences come from PBMCs from blood, collected about 13 days after vaccination. All receptors derive from a man aged 50 or older who received an inactivated influenza vaccine. CDR3s include the opening cysteine and the closing phenylalanine or tryptophan. The D gene is left open where the match is weak. Size values are once, few and many counts, or a class for expanded clones, and some rows have none.

clone size: few; D gene: .; V gene: TRBV5-1; J gene: TRBJ2-7; CDR3 DNA: TGCGCCAGCAGCCGAACACCTGCGGCCTACGAGCAGTACTTC; CDR3 protein: CASSRTPAAYEQYF
clone size: few; D gene: .; V gene: TRBV19; J gene: TRBJ1-1; CDR3 DNA: TGTGCCAGTCGCCCCGGTGGGGGCAGACATGAAGCTTTCTTT; CDR3 protein: CASRPGGGRHEAFF
clone size: .; D gene: TRBD1; V gene: TRBV20-1; J gene: TRBJ2-3; CDR3 DNA: TGCAGTGCTAGAGTTTCGACAGGGGGCACAGATACGCAGTATTTT; CDR3 protein: CSARVSTGGTDTQYF
clone size: few; D gene: .; V gene: TRBV11-2; J gene: TRBJ2-5; CDR3 DNA: TGTGCCAGCAGCGATCCCGGGACACCGCGGAATAGGGCCCAGTACTTC; CDR3 protein: CASSDPGTPRNRAQYF
clone size: .; D gene: TRBD2; V gene: TRBV20-1; J gene: TRBJ2-7; CDR3 DNA: TGCAGTGCCCGAAAGCGGGAGGGACCCTACGAGCAGTACTTC; CDR3 protein: CSARKREGPYEQYF
clone size: .; D gene: .; V gene: TRBV2; J gene: TRBJ1-1; CDR3 DNA: TGTGCCAGCACCCAAATCTCGACTGAAGCTTTCTTT; CDR3 protein: CASTQISTEAFF
clone size: .; D gene: .; V gene: TRBV20-1; J gene: TRBJ2-3; CDR3 DNA: TGCAGTTCGAACCGGGACGCAGGCACAGATACGCAGTATTTT; CDR3 protein: CSSNRDAGTDTQYF
clone size: many; D gene: TRBD2; V gene: TRBV28; J gene: TRBJ2-4; CDR3 DNA: TGTGCCAGCAGTTTGGTACTAGCGGGGGCCAGGGGTCGTAACATTCAGTACTTC; CDR3 protein: CASSLVLAGARGRNIQYF
clone size: .; D gene: TRBD1; V gene: TRBV19; J gene: TRBJ2-7; CDR3 DNA: TGTGCCAGTAGAACACCGGGACAGGGCCACGAGCAGTACTTC; CDR3 protein: CASRTPGQGHEQYF
clone size: .; D gene: .; V gene: TRBV28; J gene: TRBJ2-1; CDR3 DNA: TGTGCCAGCAGTTTGCGCGCCGGGACACAAGGTTACAATGAGCAGTTCTTC; CDR3 protein: CASSLRAGTQGYNEQFF
clone size: .; D gene: .; V gene: TRBV7-2; J gene: TRBJ1-6; CDR3 DNA: TGTGCCAGCAGTTCAGGTTGGATGGGTTCACCCCTCCACTTT; CDR3 protein: CASSSGWMGSPLHF
clone size: few; D gene: .; V gene: TRBV20-1; J gene: TRBJ1-2; CDR3 DNA: TGCAGTGCTAGAGCACGGGTGGGCTATGGCTACACCTTC; CDR3 protein: CSARARVGYGYTF
clone size: few; D gene: .; V gene: TRBV10-3; J gene: TRBJ2-7; CDR3 DNA: TGTGCCATCAGCGACACAGGGGGGGTCTCCTACGAGCAGTACTTC; CDR3 protein: CAISDTGGVSYEQYF
clone size: .; D gene: TRBD1; V gene: TRBV20-1; J gene: TRBJ2-5; CDR3 DNA: TGCAGTGCCAGGGACCCAGGACAGGGCCCTATCTTC; CDR3 protein: CSARDPGQGPIF
clone size: few; D gene: .; V gene: TRBV12-3/TRBV12-4; J gene: TRBJ2-2; CDR3 DNA: TGTGCCAGCAGTTTATGGGAGAGGAGAGCCGGGGAGCTGTTTTTT; CDR3 protein: CASSLWERRAGELFF
clone size: few; D gene: .; V gene: TRBV7-2; J gene: TRBJ1-2; CDR3 DNA: TGTGCCAGTAAGCGTTTTACAGGGTTAACTAACTATGGCTACACCTTC; CDR3 protein: CASKRFTGLTNYGYTF
clone size: .; D gene: TRBD2; V gene: TRBV7-9; J gene: TRBJ2-1; CDR3 DNA: TGTGCCAGCAGTACCGCGGGGGGATCGTACAATGAGCAGTTCTTC; CDR3 protein: CASSTAGGSYNEQFF
clone size: many; D gene: .; V gene: TRBV7-2; J gene: TRBJ2-1; CDR3 DNA: TGTGCCAGCAGCTTTTATTGGGGGCTGGATGAGCAGTTCTTC; CDR3 protein: CASSFYWGLDEQFF
clone size: few; D gene: TRBD1; V gene: TRBV24-1; J gene: TRBJ2-1; CDR3 DNA: TGTGCCACCAGCCTTGGGACAGGGAATAGCGATGAGCAGTTCTTC; CDR3 protein: CATSLGTGNSDEQFF
clone size: many; D gene: TRBD1; V gene: TRBV25-1; J gene: TRBJ2-7; CDR3 DNA: TGTGCCAGCAGTGAATATTGGGGGACAGGGGCCTACGAGCAGTACTTC; CDR3 protein: CASSEYWGTGAYEQYF
clone size: .; D gene: .; V gene: TRBV7-7; J gene: TRBJ2-1; CDR3 DNA: TGTGCTAGCAGCTTAGGGCCCAGGAACAATGAGCAGTTCTTC; CDR3 protein: CASSLGPRNNEQFF
clone size: few; D gene: TRBD2; V gene: TRBV14; J gene: TRBJ2-1; CDR3 DNA: TGTGCCAGCAGCCCAATTAAAGTGGGACTAGGGGACAATGAGCAGTTCTTC; CDR3 protein: CASSPIKVGLGDNEQFF
clone size: few; D gene: .; V gene: TRBV6-5; J gene: TRBJ2-7; CDR3 DNA: TGTGCCAGCAGTTACGGGATTTCAGGTTCAACCTACGAGCAGTACTTC; CDR3 protein: CASSYGISGSTYEQYF
clone size: many; D gene: TRBD2; V gene: TRBV12-3/TRBV12-4; J gene: TRBJ2-5; CDR3 DNA: TGTGCCAGCAGCCGGACTAGCGGGGGGGCCAGGGAGACCCAGTACTTC; CDR3 protein: CASSRTSGGARETQYF
clone size: .; D gene: .; V gene: TRBV29-1; J gene: TRBJ1-1; CDR3 DNA: TGCAGCGGCGGGGACGGGGTGAACACTGAAGCTTTCTTT; CDR3 protein: CSGGDGVNTEAFF
clone size: .; D gene: .; V gene: TRBV9; J gene: TRBJ1-2; CDR3 DNA: TGTGCCAGCAGCGTATCAGACACCACCCCCTATGGCTACACCTTC; CDR3 protein: CASSVSDTTPYGYTF
clone size: few; D gene: TRBD1; V gene: TRBV3-1; J gene: TRBJ2-3; CDR3 DNA: TGTGCCAGCAGCCACTACAGGGACAGAACAGATACGCAGTATTTT; CDR3 protein: CASSHYRDRTDTQYF
clone size: few; D gene: .; V gene: TRBV29-1; J gene: TRBJ1-1; CDR3 DNA: TGCAGCGTTGCGGCGGGGGCGGCCACTGAAGCTTTCTTT; CDR3 protein: CSVAAGAATEAFF
clone size: few; D gene: .; V gene: TRBV6-2/TRBV6-3; J gene: TRBJ2-1; CDR3 DNA: TGTGCCAGCAGTGGGCAGGTATACAATGAGCAGTTCTTC; CDR3 protein: CASSGQVYNEQFF
clone size: .; D gene: TRBD1; V gene: TRBV5-1; J gene: TRBJ2-2; CDR3 DNA: TGCGCCAGCAGCTCCTGGACAGGGGGGACCGGGGAGCTGTTTTTT; CDR3 protein: CASSSWTGGTGELFF